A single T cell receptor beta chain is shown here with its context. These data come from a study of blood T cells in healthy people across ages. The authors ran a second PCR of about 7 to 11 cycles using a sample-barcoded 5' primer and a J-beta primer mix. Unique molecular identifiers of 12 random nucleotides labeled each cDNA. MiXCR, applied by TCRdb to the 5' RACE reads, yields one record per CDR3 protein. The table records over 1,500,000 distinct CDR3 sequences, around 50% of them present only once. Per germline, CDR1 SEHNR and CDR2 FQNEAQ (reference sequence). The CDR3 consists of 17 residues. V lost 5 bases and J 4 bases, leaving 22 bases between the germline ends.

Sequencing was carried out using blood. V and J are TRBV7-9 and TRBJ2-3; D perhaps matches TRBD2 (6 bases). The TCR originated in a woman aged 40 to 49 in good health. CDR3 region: CASSPLPPREVADTQYF. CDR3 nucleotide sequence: TGTGCCAGCAGCCCCTTACCGCCTAGGGAGGTCGCAGATACGCAGTATTTT.